This T cell receptor (beta chain) emerged from a study of T-cell memory formation after mild COVID-19. Study-level information: TCR clusters were mostly donor specific.

Germline-derived CDR1 and CDR2 are MNHEY and SMNVEV (reference sequence). CDR3 size: 15 residues. Trimming left V 5 bases short and J 0 bases short, with 14 bases between. Comment on this clonotype: Its antigen is not identified.

TCRdb reprocessed the 5' RACE reads with MiXCR, giving one entry per CDR3 protein. The table lists roughly 560,000 distinct CDR3 sequences, roughly 20% of them singletons, with about 12% in the top ten. General study results and limits: CD4+ bias marked clones expanding day 15 to 37, unlike balanced contracting clones. Among contracting clones, CD4+ were mainly CM/EM and CD8+ enriched in EMRA. Cross-reactive memory seemingly joined, as some responding clones were found in pre-infection memory.

This TCR was recovered from an adult woman who had mild COVID-19 (a few samples of this study predate the infection). Cell type and time point are not known. Sequenced material: PBMCs or a T cell subset sorted from them (not recorded which). The gene calls are TRBV27 and TRBJ2-7; no clear D gene. The CDR3 nucleotides are TGTGCCAGCAGTCTGCACGGATCCAGCTCCTACGAGCAGTACTTC. It codes for CASSLHGSSSYEQYF.